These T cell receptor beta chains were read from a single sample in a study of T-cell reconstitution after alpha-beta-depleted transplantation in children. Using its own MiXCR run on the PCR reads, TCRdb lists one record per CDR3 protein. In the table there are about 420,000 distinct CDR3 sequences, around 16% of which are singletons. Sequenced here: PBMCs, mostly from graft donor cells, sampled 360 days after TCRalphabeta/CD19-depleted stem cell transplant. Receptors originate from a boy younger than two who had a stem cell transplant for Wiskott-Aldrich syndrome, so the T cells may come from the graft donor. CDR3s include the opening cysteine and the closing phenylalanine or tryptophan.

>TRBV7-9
CASSPRDSNQPQHF
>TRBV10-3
CAISESQGQSNQPQHF
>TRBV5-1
CASSRKESGHLSNEQFF
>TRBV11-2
CASSAAGQPSTDTQYF
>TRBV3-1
CASSQEYEQFF
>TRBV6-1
CASKGDGTDFYEQYF
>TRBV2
CAIKSSAGGETQYF
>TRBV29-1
CSVREAGDEQYF
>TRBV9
CASSVGRLGGDEQFF
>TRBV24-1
CATSDLQKTSEQYF
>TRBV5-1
CASSLKASPQWQQFF
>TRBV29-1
CSVAGGADQPQHF
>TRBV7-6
CASSLRWLTDTQYF
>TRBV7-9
CASSLAMDRGTGELFF
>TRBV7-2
CASSFGQYF